The rows below give T cell receptor beta chains drawn from one sample of a study of T cell changes during pregnancy in multiple sclerosis. Assay: immunoSEQ multiplex PCR; the TCRdb copy retains only in-frame clones and omits some. This sample yields approximately 60,000 clones, of which 92% are seen a single time; approximately 0.2% belongs to the top ten. This sample comprised CD4+ T cells from peripheral blood mononuclear cells, obtained in the second trimester of pregnancy. These receptors originate from a female donor with multiple sclerosis, enrolled in a pregnancy study. CDR3s include the opening cysteine and the closing phenylalanine or tryptophan. A D gene is named only where the DNA matches it firmly.

CDR3,DNA,D,J,V
CASGTGASYGYTF,TGTGCCAGTGGGACAGGGGCCTCCTATGGCTACACCTTC,TRBD1,TRBJ1-2,TRBV19
CASSWGLLGGLLTEAFF,TGTGCCAGCAGCTGGGGGCTATTAGGGGGCTTGCTGACTGAAGCTTTCTTT,TRBD1,TRBJ1-1,TRBV5-6
CASSQFSQGSNEKLFF,TGCGCCAGCAGCCAATTCAGTCAGGGCTCTAATGAAAAACTGTTTTTT,.,TRBJ1-4,TRBV4-1
CASSLDRGQRSLYGYTF,TGCGCCAGCAGCTTGGATCGGGGACAGAGGTCTCTCTATGGCTACACCTTC,TRBD1,TRBJ1-2,TRBV5-1
CASQTGPSGANVLTF,TGTGCCAGCCAGACAGGGCCTTCTGGGGCCAACGTCCTGACTTTC,TRBD1,TRBJ2-6,TRBV28
CASRARDRGAYEQYF,TGTGCCAGCAGAGCCCGGGACAGGGGGGCCTACGAGCAGTACTTC,TRBD1,TRBJ2-7,TRBV6-5
CAWSVQTDEKLFF,TGTGCCTGGAGTGTACAGACAGATGAAAAACTGTTTTTT,.,TRBJ1-4,TRBV30
CASKGTGGQETQYF,TGTGCCAGCAAAGGGACAGGGGGCCAAGAGACCCAGTACTTC,TRBD1,TRBJ2-5,TRBV5-4
CASSRAGAQPQHF,TGTGCCAGCTCCCGAGCAGGGGCTCAGCCCCAGCATTTT,.,TRBJ1-5,TRBV19
CAWSGTGPNTGELFF,TGTGCCTGGAGTGGAACAGGACCGAACACCGGGGAGCTGTTTTTT,.,TRBJ2-2,TRBV30
CSYREGAVDGEQFF,TGCAGTTACCGTGAAGGGGCCGTTGATGGTGAGCAGTTCTTC,.,TRBJ2-1,TRBV29-1
CASSGNRGRGTEAFF,TGTGCCAGCAGCGGAAACAGGGGGCGGGGCACTGAAGCTTTCTTT,TRBD1,TRBJ1-1,TRBV9
CASSLTGKQGATNQPQHF,TGTGCCAGCAGCTTGACGGGTAAGCAGGGGGCGACTAATCAGCCCCAGCATTTT,TRBD1,TRBJ1-5,TRBV5-4
CASSLSRANEQFF,TGTGCCAGCAGCTTAAGCAGGGCGAATGAGCAGTTCTTC,.,TRBJ2-1,TRBV7-3
CATSSWATDTQYF,TGTGCCACCTCCTCTTGGGCAACAGATACGCAGTATTTT,.,TRBJ2-3,TRBV27
CASSEYGVANSPLHF,TGTGCCAGCAGTGAGTACGGGGTTGCCAATTCACCCCTCCACTTT,.,TRBJ1-6,TRBV2
CASSGGPNEKLFF,TGTGCCAGCAGCGGCGGCCCCAATGAAAAACTGTTTTTT,.,TRBJ1-4,TRBV11-2